The rows below give T cell receptor beta chains drawn from one sample of a study of shared clonotypes between healthy human individuals. Libraries were prepared by immunoSEQ multiplex PCR; TCRdb keeps only in-frame clonotypes and omits some of them. The sample comprises around 1,900,000 clones, 85% to 95% of which are singletons, and approximately 1.6% rests with the top ten. Sequenced material: naive CD8+ T cells from PBMCs. Source of these receptors: a man between 18 and 35 years old in good health. Some clones in this sample may be carry-over from other donors' samples. Each CDR3 is given with its conserved first and last residue. A D gene is named only where the DNA matches it firmly. Rows may omit the clone size; those that give it use once, few, many or a size class.

v_call,j_call,d_call,clone_size,cdr3_nt,cdr3_aa
TRBV28,TRBJ2-7,-,-,TGTGCCAGCACCCCCAACCCCCCGAAGGGAGGCGACGAGCAGTACTTC,CASTPNPPKGGDEQYF
TRBV9,TRBJ2-7,-,-,TGTGCCAGCAGCGTAGATGATAGCAGTAGCTACGAGCAGTACTTC,CASSVDDSSSYEQYF
TRBV6-6,TRBJ1-5,-,-,TGTGCCAGCATCCCCATACAGCAAGCTCAGCCCCAGCATTTT,CASIPIQQAQPQHF
TRBV7-9,TRBJ2-7,-,-,TGTGCCAGCAGCCAAGCCCGGGGAAGCTACGAGCAGTACTTC,CASSQARGSYEQYF
TRBV2,TRBJ1-5,-,-,TGTGCCAGCAGTCCGACCCTGACAGTATATAGCAATCAGCCCCAGCATTTT,CASSPTLTVYSNQPQHF
TRBV5-8,TRBJ2-1,-,-,TGTGCCAGCAGCCCGCCCTCCCCTGGGCAGTTCTTC,CASSPPSPGQFF
TRBV5-1,TRBJ2-7,-,-,TGCGCCAGCAGCTTGTCCCTAAGCGGACCGAACTCCTACGAGCAGTACTTC,CASSLSLSGPNSYEQYF
TRBV27,TRBJ2-6,-,-,TGTGCCAGCAGTTTAACGGCAGGTACTACCAAGGCTGGGGCCAACGTCCTGACTTTC,CASSLTAGTTKAGANVLTF
TRBV28,TRBJ2-3,-,once,TGTGCCAGCAGTCCCGGCCCAGATACGCAGTATTTT,CASSPGPDTQYF
TRBV7-9,TRBJ1-4,TRBD1,-,TGTGCCAGCAGCTTAGCCGGGACAGCTATTCTTTTT,CASSLAGTAILF